These T cell receptor beta chains were read from a single sample in a study of long-term antiretroviral therapy in people with HIV. Produced via immunoSEQ multiplex PCR; TCRdb's table is partial and in-frame only. The table has about 24,000 clones, around 84% seen once. Specimen: unsorted PBMCs, collected 4.4 years after starting antiretroviral therapy. The receptors derive from a man aged 30 to 45 with HIV. The CDR3 runs from the conserved cysteine through the conserved F or W. D genes are given only for firm matches. The size of a clone is reported for some rows only, either as once, few or many, or as a class for expanded clones.

j_gene: TRBJ1-6
d_gene: .
abundance: .
len: 17
v_gene: TRBV11-2
CDR3aa: CASSLDKGGFYNSPLHF
CDR3nt: TGTGCCAGCAGCTTAGATAAGGGAGGGTTCTATAATTCACCCCTCCACTTT

j_gene: TRBJ2-1
d_gene: TRBD1
abundance: .
len: 14
v_gene: TRBV6-6
CDR3aa: CASSYAGQGNEQFF
CDR3nt: TGTGCCAGCAGTTACGCGGGACAGGGCAATGAGCAGTTCTTC

j_gene: TRBJ2-2
d_gene: .
abundance: .
len: 13
v_gene: TRBV5-1
CDR3aa: CASSLEGTGELFF
CDR3nt: TGCGCCAGCAGCTTGGAAGGAACCGGGGAGCTGTTTTTT

j_gene: TRBJ1-1
d_gene: .
abundance: .
len: 15
v_gene: TRBV27
CDR3aa: CASSLSAGLYTEAFF
CDR3nt: TGTGCCAGCAGTTTATCGGCAGGCCTATACACTGAAGCTTTCTTT

j_gene: TRBJ2-7
d_gene: .
abundance: .
len: 12
v_gene: TRBV11-2
CDR3aa: CASSPGYYEQYF
CDR3nt: TGTGCCAGCAGTCCTGGGTATTACGAGCAGTACTTC

j_gene: TRBJ1-2
d_gene: TRBD1
abundance: .
len: 16
v_gene: TRBV5-1
CDR3aa: CASSLVPEDRVDGYTF
CDR3nt: TGCGCCAGCAGCTTGGTCCCGGAGGACAGGGTAGATGGCTACACCTTC

j_gene: TRBJ1-3
d_gene: .
abundance: .
len: 14
v_gene: TRBV9
CDR3aa: CASSVAGDGNTIYF
CDR3nt: TGTGCCAGCAGCGTAGCGGGTGATGGAAACACCATATATTTT

j_gene: TRBJ1-5
d_gene: .
abundance: .
len: 15
v_gene: TRBV19
CDR3aa: CASSISRAINQPQHF
CDR3nt: TGTGCCAGTAGTATAAGCAGAGCTATCAATCAGCCCCAGCATTTT

j_gene: TRBJ2-7
d_gene: .
abundance: .
len: 16
v_gene: TRBV28
CDR3aa: CASSYIRASGSSEQYF
CDR3nt: TGTGCCAGCAGTTATATCCGGGCCTCGGGGAGCTCCGAGCAGTACTTC

j_gene: TRBJ2-5
d_gene: .
abundance: .
len: 16
v_gene: TRBV4-2
CDR3aa: CASSQAGGTLQETQYF
CDR3nt: TGTGCCAGCAGCCAAGCCGGTGGGACCCTGCAGGAGACCCAGTACTTC

j_gene: TRBJ1-1
d_gene: .
abundance: .
len: 14
v_gene: TRBV5-1
CDR3aa: CASSLGRKNTEAFF
CDR3nt: TGCGCCAGCAGCTTAGGACGGAAGAACACTGAAGCTTTCTTT

j_gene: TRBJ2-1
d_gene: .
abundance: .
len: 12
v_gene: TRBV10-3
CDR3aa: CAISARQLEQFF
CDR3nt: TGTGCCATCAGTGCCCGACAACTTGAGCAGTTCTTC

j_gene: TRBJ2-7
d_gene: .
abundance: once
len: 14
v_gene: TRBV5-1
CDR3aa: CASSPEGVWYEQYF
CDR3nt: TGCGCCAGCAGCCCGGAGGGGGTTTGGTACGAGCAGTACTTC

j_gene: TRBJ2-7
d_gene: TRBD2
abundance: .
len: 15
v_gene: TRBV7-2
CDR3aa: CASSLVAGAVYEQYF
CDR3nt: TGTGCCAGCAGCTTAGTAGCGGGGGCCGTCTACGAGCAGTACTTC

j_gene: TRBJ2-1
d_gene: .
abundance: .
len: 15
v_gene: TRBV2
CDR3aa: CASSGTGYFYNEQFF
CDR3nt: TGTGCCAGCAGTGGAACAGGTTACTTCTACAATGAGCAGTTCTTC

j_gene: TRBJ2-2
d_gene: TRBD1
abundance: .
len: 15
v_gene: TRBV6-5
CDR3aa: CASSGQGAGTGELFF
CDR3nt: TGTGCCAGCAGTGGACAGGGGGCGGGCACCGGGGAGCTGTTTTTT

j_gene: TRBJ1-3
d_gene: .
abundance: few
len: 16
v_gene: TRBV6-1
CDR3aa: CASSALSAYSGNTIYF
CDR3nt: TGTGCCAGCAGTGCCCTCAGCGCTTACTCTGGAAACACCATATATTTT

j_gene: TRBJ1-1
d_gene: .
abundance: .
len: 13
v_gene: TRBV5-1
CDR3aa: CASTLGGLAEAFF
CDR3nt: TGCGCCAGCACTCTGGGAGGGCTCGCTGAAGCTTTCTTT

j_gene: TRBJ2-7
d_gene: .
abundance: once
len: 14
v_gene: TRBV19
CDR3aa: CASSIGVPSYEQYF
CDR3nt: TGTGCCAGTAGTATTGGCGTGCCCTCCTACGAGCAGTACTTC

j_gene: TRBJ2-1
d_gene: TRBD2
abundance: .
len: 14
v_gene: TRBV9
CDR3aa: CASSVAPSGDEQFF
CDR3nt: TGTGCCAGCAGCGTAGCGCCTAGCGGGGATGAGCAGTTCTTC

j_gene: TRBJ2-3
d_gene: TRBD2
abundance: .
len: 14
v_gene: TRBV13
CDR3aa: CASSSGLAGDTQYF
CDR3nt: TGTGCCAGCAGCTCCGGACTAGCGGGGGATACGCAGTATTTT

j_gene: TRBJ1-1
d_gene: .
abundance: .
len: 14
v_gene: TRBV28
CDR3aa: CASRKGTMNTEAFF
CDR3nt: TGTGCCAGCAGAAAGGGGACCATGAACACTGAAGCTTTCTTT

j_gene: TRBJ1-1
d_gene: TRBD1
abundance: .
len: 17
v_gene: TRBV4-3
CDR3aa: CASSQGSTGASNTEAFF
CDR3nt: TGCGCCAGCAGCCAAGGTTCGACAGGGGCTTCGAACACTGAAGCTTTCTTT

j_gene: TRBJ1-5
d_gene: TRBD1
abundance: .
len: 15
v_gene: TRBV7-9
CDR3aa: CASSPGTGDGQPQHF
CDR3nt: TGTGCCAGCAGCCCGGGGACAGGGGATGGTCAGCCCCAGCATTTT

j_gene: TRBJ2-7
d_gene: .
abundance: once
len: 16
v_gene: TRBV10-1
CDR3aa: CASSESASFPNYEQYF
CDR3nt: TGCGCCAGCAGTGAGTCGGCCTCATTTCCAAACTACGAGCAGTACTTC

j_gene: TRBJ1-2
d_gene: .
abundance: .
len: 14
v_gene: TRBV4-1
CDR3aa: CASSQDPAEGVVTF
CDR3nt: TGCGCCAGCAGCCAAGATCCGGCTGAGGGTGTTGTCACCTTC

j_gene: TRBJ2-7
d_gene: TRBD2
abundance: .
len: 15
v_gene: TRBV14
CDR3aa: CASSPLAGFGYEQYF
CDR3nt: TGTGCCAGCAGCCCTTTAGCGGGATTCGGGTACGAGCAGTACTTC

j_gene: TRBJ1-1
d_gene: TRBD1
abundance: .
len: 15
v_gene: TRBV13
CDR3aa: CASSLGQGQGTEAFF
CDR3nt: TGTGCCAGCAGCTTAGGCCAAGGACAGGGTACTGAAGCTTTCTTT

j_gene: TRBJ2-7
d_gene: .
abundance: .
len: 15
v_gene: TRBV4-1
CDR3aa: CASSLGGTVSYEQYF
CDR3nt: TGCGCCAGCAGCCTGGGGGGGACAGTATCCTACGAGCAGTACTTC

j_gene: TRBJ1-3
d_gene: .
abundance: .
len: 15
v_gene: TRBV11-2
CDR3aa: CASSLGSRSGNTIYF
CDR3nt: TGTGCCAGCAGCTTAGGTTCTAGGTCAGGAAACACCATATATTTT

j_gene: TRBJ1-2
d_gene: TRBD1
abundance: .
len: 15
v_gene: TRBV12-5
CDR3aa: CASAPSDRGYEGYTF
CDR3nt: TGTGCTAGTGCCCCATCGGACAGGGGATATGAGGGCTACACCTTC

j_gene: TRBJ1-3
d_gene: TRBD1
abundance: .
len: 14
v_gene: TRBV9
CDR3aa: CASSVGRQGDTIYF
CDR3nt: TGTGCCAGCAGCGTAGGACGACAGGGGGACACCATATATTTT

j_gene: TRBJ2-7
d_gene: TRBD1
abundance: .
len: 15
v_gene: TRBV25-1
CDR3aa: CASHPGQGFSYEQYF
CDR3nt: TGTGCCAGTCACCCGGGACAGGGGTTCTCCTACGAGCAGTACTTC

j_gene: TRBJ2-3
d_gene: .
abundance: .
len: 15
v_gene: TRBV19
CDR3aa: CASSIGGGSTDTQYF
CDR3nt: TGTGCCAGTAGTATAGGAGGAGGGAGCACAGATACGCAGTATTTT

j_gene: TRBJ2-7
d_gene: TRBD2
abundance: .
len: 12
v_gene: TRBV19
CDR3aa: CASSSGSYEQYF
CDR3nt: TGTGCCAGCTCTAGCGGGTCCTACGAGCAGTACTTC

j_gene: TRBJ2-7
d_gene: TRBD1
abundance: .
len: 16
v_gene: TRBV5-1
CDR3aa: CASSSGTGMWDYEQYF
CDR3nt: TGCGCCAGCAGCTCCGGGACAGGGATGTGGGATTACGAGCAGTACTTC

j_gene: TRBJ2-7
d_gene: TRBD1
abundance: .
len: 15
v_gene: TRBV5-1
CDR3aa: CASTPRAGGSYEQYF
CDR3nt: TGCGCCAGCACCCCAAGGGCAGGGGGTTCCTACGAGCAGTACTTC

j_gene: TRBJ2-1
d_gene: .
abundance: .
len: 16
v_gene: TRBV4-3
CDR3aa: CASSQDRSSRGGEQFF
CDR3nt: TGCGCCAGCAGCCAAGATCGCTCTAGCAGAGGGGGGGAGCAGTTCTTC

j_gene: TRBJ1-6
d_gene: .
abundance: .
len: 12
v_gene: TRBV9
CDR3aa: CASSGFRGPLHF
CDR3nt: TGTGCCAGCAGCGGTTTTCGTGGGCCCCTCCACTTT

j_gene: TRBJ2-1
d_gene: TRBD1
abundance: few
len: 11
v_gene: TRBV7-9
CDR3aa: CASSLDRGQFF
CDR3nt: TGTGCCAGCAGCCTGGACAGGGGGCAGTTCTTC

j_gene: TRBJ1-1
d_gene: .
abundance: .
len: 15
v_gene: TRBV5-6
CDR3aa: CASRSAPTGKTEAFF
CDR3nt: TGTGCCAGCAGGTCTGCCCCAACAGGGAAGACTGAAGCTTTCTTT

j_gene: TRBJ1-1
d_gene: .
abundance: .
len: 14
v_gene: TRBV5-6
CDR3aa: CASSLAWGRTEAFF
CDR3nt: TGTGCCAGCAGCTTGGCCTGGGGTCGGACTGAAGCTTTCTTT

j_gene: TRBJ2-5
d_gene: TRBD1
abundance: .
len: 15
v_gene: TRBV6-5
CDR3aa: CASSLRDSEKETQYF
CDR3nt: TGTGCCAGCAGCCTGAGGGACAGTGAGAAGGAGACCCAGTACTTC

j_gene: TRBJ1-1
d_gene: TRBD1
abundance: .
len: 17
v_gene: TRBV7-3
CDR3aa: CASSLSPLGTANIGAFF
CDR3nt: TGTGCCAGCAGCTTAAGCCCCCTAGGGACAGCCAATATCGGGGCTTTCTTT

j_gene: TRBJ2-1
d_gene: .
abundance: .
len: 12
v_gene: TRBV5-1
CDR3aa: CASSFRGNEQFF
CDR3nt: TGCGCCAGCAGCTTCAGGGGTAATGAGCAGTTCTTC

j_gene: TRBJ2-5
d_gene: .
abundance: once
len: 15
v_gene: TRBV4-1
CDR3aa: CASSQGAGVAETQYF
CDR3nt: TGCGCCAGCAGCCAAGGGGCAGGCGTAGCGGAGACCCAGTACTTC

j_gene: TRBJ1-1
d_gene: .
abundance: .
len: 15
v_gene: TRBV7-6
CDR3aa: CASSRLGRHNTEAFF
CDR3nt: TGTGCCAGCAGCCGCCTGGGACGGCATAACACTGAAGCTTTCTTT

j_gene: TRBJ1-1
d_gene: .
abundance: .
len: 13
v_gene: TRBV27
CDR3aa: CASSLGGSTEAFF
CDR3nt: TGTGCCAGCAGTTTGGGGGGTTCCACTGAAGCTTTCTTT

j_gene: TRBJ2-5
d_gene: TRBD2
abundance: .
len: 16
v_gene: TRBV7-8
CDR3aa: CASSRGASGRTETQYF
CDR3nt: TGTGCCAGCAGCCGGGGGGCTAGCGGGAGGACGGAGACCCAGTACTTC

j_gene: TRBJ2-1
d_gene: .
abundance: .
len: 15
v_gene: TRBV5-4
CDR3aa: CASSGSGTSYNEQFF
CDR3nt: TGTGCCAGCAGCGGTTCCGGGACTTCCTACAATGAGCAGTTCTTC

j_gene: TRBJ1-1
d_gene: .
abundance: .
len: 16
v_gene: TRBV5-1
CDR3aa: CASSSQGSGKNTEAFF
CDR3nt: TGCGCCAGCAGCTCTCAGGGCTCTGGCAAGAACACTGAAGCTTTCTTT

j_gene: TRBJ2-7
d_gene: .
abundance: .
len: 8
v_gene: TRBV20-1
CDR3aa: CSAPQQYF
CDR3nt: TGCAGTGCTCCTCAGCAGTACTTC